The 22 T cell receptor beta chains presented below share a single source sample, sequenced in a study of T-cell reconstitution after alpha-beta-depleted transplantation in children. Construction of the TCRbeta library involved unique molecular identifiers. Each CDR3 protein gets one entry after TCRdb re-called the PCR reads with MiXCR. The data show 700,000 to 950,000 distinct CDR3 sequences, roughly 15% seen once. Sequencing used PBMCs, mostly from graft donor cells, obtained 360 days after TCRalphabeta/CD19-depleted stem cell transplant. These receptors all come from a male patient younger than 18 who had a stem cell transplant for acute lymphoblastic leukemia, so the T cells may come from the graft donor.

This clonotype came up a few times. This rearrangement joins TRBV28 to TRBJ1-2; D unclear. The CDR3 runs to 12 residues. Trimming took off 8 bases at V and 7 bases at J, with 14 bases between the two ends. Germline V gene lookup returns CDR1 MDHEN and CDR2 SYDVKM. The chain's CDR3 is CASLAGNAGYTF. The CDR3 nucleotides are TGTGCCAGCCTAGCCGGGAACGCTGGCTACACCTTC.

This clonotype was seen a handful of times. V and J are TRBV6-5 and TRBJ1-5; TRBD1 agrees at 9 bases. V trimming: 6 bases; J trimming: 0 bases; junction bases outside the gene matches: 9. The CDR3 totals 17 residues. CDR1 and CDR2 from the germline V gene are MNHEY and SVGAGI. CDR3 in DNA: TGTGCCAGCAGCCTTCGACAGGGGGAGTATAGCAATCAGCCCCAGCATTTT. Residues: CASSLRQGEYSNQPQHF.

This clonotype was found many times. Mismatch with germline at one junction end may stem from a read error. The rearrangement links TRBV24-1 to TRBJ1-1; D ambiguous. The CDR3 has 11 residues. Germline CDR1 is KGHDR and CDR2 is SFDVKD. Here the CDR3 reads CATSDPWEIPF. CDR3 bases: TGTGCCACCAGTGATCCCTGGGAGATACCTTTT.

Only a few counts were recorded for this clonotype. This sequence joins TRBV18 and TRBJ2-1; D is undetermined. V lost 3 bases, J lost 2 bases, and 11 bases lay in between. CDR1 is KGHSH, CDR2 LQKENI, per germline. This CDR3 has 15 residues. CDR3 DNA sequence: TGTGCCAGCTCACCGGTCTCCAGCGCCTACAATGAGCAGTTCTTC. Translation: CASSPVSSAYNEQFF. Complete variable domain (other parts from reference TRBV18 and TRBJ2-1): NAGVMQNPRHLVRRRGQEARLRCSPMKGHSHVYWYRQLPEEGLKFMVYLQKENIIDESGMPKERFSAEFPKEGPSILRIQQVVRGDSAAYFCASSPVSSAYNEQFFGPGTRLTVL.

This clonotype has only a few counts. The J gene is TRBJ2-7, the V gene TRBV7-9; no clear D. This CDR3 is built from 15 residues. With 1 base removed from V and 3 bases from J, the gap between germline ends came to 13 bases. Germline V gene sequence: CDR1 SEHNR, CDR2 FQNEAQ (reference sequence). This chain's CDR3 is CASSLVRPRFYEQYF. The DNA of the CDR3 is TGTGCCAGCAGCTTAGTACGCCCCCGGTTCTACGAGCAGTACTTC.

The chain couples TRBV18 to TRBJ2-7; D unresolved. The CDR3 is made up of 11 amino acids. Germline V gene data show CDR1 as KGHSH and CDR2 as LQKENI. Trimming shortened V by 4 bases and J by 6 bases, and 7 bases separated the two germline ends. CDR3 in amino acids: CASSRLSEQYF. The CDR3 DNA reads TGTGCCAGCTCACGACTGAGCGAGCAGTACTTC.

The V gene is TRBV5-1, the J gene TRBJ2-7; 10 positions match TRBD2. The trim removed 2 bases at V and 0 bases at J, leaving 8 bases unmatched. Germline CDR1 SGHRS, CDR2 YFSETQ. The CDR3 consists of 17 residues. The CDR3 DNA is TGCGCCAGCAGCTTCGGCCTAGCGGGAGAGAGCTCCTACGAGCAGTACTTC. Amino acids: CASSFGLAGESSYEQYF.

This clonotype was recorded a few times. The chain recombines TRBV12-3 or TRBV12-4 with TRBJ2-3; 7 nucleotides match TRBD1. The CDR3 has 15 amino acids. V lost 3 bases to trimming and J lost 1 base; unmatched junction nucleotides: 4. CDR3 residues: CASSLYRGRTDTQYF. In DNA form, the CDR3 reads TGTGCCAGCAGTTTGTACAGGGGACGCACAGATACGCAGTATTTT.

The chain couples TRBV20-1 to TRBJ2-7; 14 nucleotides line up with TRBD2. The V and J ends lost 3 bases and 3 bases, in that order; junction bases with no gene match: 10. The CDR3 has 17 amino acids. Germline CDR1 and CDR2: DFQATT and SNEGSKA (reference sequence). The CDR3 spells CSASGGRLAGGIYEQYF. CDR3 sequence (DNA): TGCAGTGCTAGTGGGGGCCGACTAGCGGGAGGGATCTACGAGCAGTACTTC.

V is TRBV3-1 and J is TRBJ2-1, with TRBD2 matching 10 bases. Trimming took 2 bases from V and 6 from J; bases not matched to a gene: 10. Germline V CDR1 and CDR2: LGHDT, YNNKEL (reference sequence). The CDR3 sequence is 17 residues long. CDR3 loop: CASSQIGAIAGGNEQFF. For the CDR3, the DNA is TGTGCCAGCAGCCAAATAGGGGCCATAGCGGGAGGCAATGAGCAGTTCTTC.

The chain recombines TRBV12-3 or TRBV12-4 with TRBJ2-7; tentatively, D is TRBD1 (8 bases). The CDR3 extends over 14 amino acids. V shed 6 bases and J shed 2 bases, with 14 bases lying between them. CDR3 amino acids: CASRSQGGTYEQYF. The CDR3 DNA reads TGTGCCAGCAGGTCACAGGGGGGGACCTACGAGCAGTACTTC.

The sample holds many counts of this clonotype. The V call is TRBV12-3 or TRBV12-4, the J call TRBJ2-7; D gene ambiguous. CDR3 length: 13 residues. The V end was cut by 4 bases, the J end by 3 bases, with 10 bases between. CDR3 DNA sequence: TGTGCCAGCAGTTACCCCGGACGCTACGAGCAGTACTTC. Translating it yields CASSYPGRYEQYF.

The chain carries TRBV18 and TRBJ2-1; no clear D gene. The CDR3 length is 13 residues. CDR1 is KGHSH, CDR2 LQKENI, per germline. Deletions cut 2 bases from V and 9 bases from J, with 11 bases between. CDR3 in amino acids: CASSPASDGEQFF. The CDR3 DNA reads TGTGCCAGCTCACCAGCGAGCGACGGTGAGCAGTTCTTC.

This clonotype was counted between two and nine times. The V gene is TRBV6-5, the J gene TRBJ2-7, with D maybe TRBD1 (6 bases). Germline values: CDR1 MNHEY, CDR2 SVGAGI. Trimming shortened V by 2 bases and J by 2 bases, and 10 bases separated the two germline ends. The CDR3 is 14 residues long. The chain's CDR3 is CASSYQDSPYEQYF. The CDR3 nucleotides read TGTGCCAGCAGTTACCAGGACAGTCCCTACGAGCAGTACTTC.

This clonotype occurred a few times. The rearrangement uses TRBV5-6 and TRBJ2-5; unclear D gene. The CDR3 spans 13 residues. Looked up from germline, CDR1 is SGHDT and CDR2 is YYEEEE. V lost 3 bases and J 4 bases, leaving 10 bases between the germline ends. DNA for the CDR3: TGTGCCAGCAGCTATAGTTCCGGAGAGACCCAGTACTTC. Translated: CASSYSSGETQYF.

The rearrangement uses TRBV3-1 and TRBJ1-2; D gene unclear. Per germline, CDR1 LGHDT and CDR2 YNNKEL (reference sequence). The CDR3 covers 15 residues. Trimming stripped 1 base from V and 6 bases from J, with 15 bases between. The CDR3 sequence is CASSQGLSRLNGYTF. The DNA of the CDR3 is TGTGCCAGCAGCCAAGGCCTTTCGAGACTTAATGGCTACACCTTC.

This clonotype was counted between two and nine times. The CDR3 spells CASSVASTGELFF. CDR3 nucleotide sequence: TGTGCCAGCAGCGTAGCGTCCACCGGGGAGCTGTTTTTT. This chain links TRBV9 with TRBJ2-2; unclear D gene. The ends were cut back, 0 bases at V and 4 bases at J, with 4 bases in the middle. This CDR3 comprises 13 residues. Germline V gives CDR1 SGDLS, CDR2 YYNGEE. The full variable domain, its missing parts supplied by reference TRBV9 and TRBJ2-2, is DSGVTQTPKHLITATGQRVTLRCSPRSGDLSVYWYQQSLDQGLQFLIQYYNGEERAKGNILERFSAQQFPDLHSELNLSSLELGDSALYFCASSVASTGELFFGEGSRLTVL.

This clonotype was observed many times. The V and J genes are TRBV7-2 and TRBJ1-1, with TRBD1 matching 12 bases. CDR3 size: 15 residues. V dropped 5 bases and J dropped 6; count of bases not matched to a gene: 7. Germline V gene data show CDR1 as SGHTA and CDR2 as FQGNSA. CDR3 protein: CASSPGTGGESEAFF. The DNA of the CDR3 is TGTGCCAGCAGCCCTGGGACAGGGGGCGAGTCTGAAGCTTTCTTT.

This rearrangement joins TRBV20-1 to TRBJ1-4; weak D call: TRBD1 (5 bases). The CDR3 is made up of 14 amino acids. Germline V gene sequence: CDR1 DFQATT, CDR2 SNEGSKA (reference sequence). V dropped 5 bases and J dropped 7 bases, with 17 bases sitting between them. The CDR3 loop reads CSAGETDGTEKLFF. Written as DNA, the CDR3 is TGCAGTGCTGGCGAGACAGACGGAACTGAAAAACTGTTTTTT.

This clonotype was observed a few times. The chain links TRBV7-8 to TRBJ2-3, with 8 bases matching TRBD2. The CDR3 covers 16 residues. Losses at the gene ends were 2 bases for V and 0 bases for J; bases not matched to a gene: 4. Germline-derived CDR1 and CDR2 are SGHVS and FQNEAQ. CDR3 loop: CASSLFGGGSTDTQYF. CDR3 in DNA: TGTGCCAGCAGCTTATTCGGGGGGGGGAGCACAGATACGCAGTATTTT. Variable domain in full (rest from reference TRBV7-8 and TRBJ2-3): GAGVSQSPRYKVAKRGQDVALRCDPISGHVSLFWYQQALGQGPEFLTYFQNEAQLDKSGLPSDRFFAERPEGSVSTLKIQRTQQEDSAVYLCASSLFGGGSTDTQYFGPGTRLTVL.

This clonotype was detected only a few times. The chain has TRBV2 and TRBJ2-7, with 7 bases that match TRBD2. Trimming at V came to 10 bases and at J to 2 bases, leaving 14 bases not matched to a gene. Germline V CDR1 and CDR2: SNHLY, FYNNEI. The CDR3 has 15 amino acids. The CDR3 coding sequence is TGTGCCACCACCCCTAGCGGACGGGGAGCCTACGAGCAGTACTTC. This encodes CATTPSGRGAYEQYF.

This clonotype occurred a few times. V is TRBV3-1 and J is TRBJ2-5; 11 nucleotides agree with TRBD2. Germline CDR1 LGHDT, CDR2 YNNKEL (reference sequence). V shed 10 bases and J 4 bases; nucleotides not matched to a gene: 8. The CDR3 covers 14 residues. CDR3 bases: TGTGCCACTTCGTTAGCGGGAGGGCCAGAGACCCAGTACTTC. Its protein is CATSLAGGPETQYF.